This T cell receptor (beta chain) came from a study of cytomegalovirus exposure and HLA in healthy donors. Points from the study as a whole: Another analysis was done later, and it associated 17,000 or so TCR beta sequences with HLA alleles at 0.05 false discovery rate.

13 Jbeta primers and 60 Vbeta primers were used for the PCR. Sequencing was performed with immunoSEQ multiplex PCR; in TCRdb, only in-frame clones are kept and a portion is missing. The table records more than 95,000 clones, 79% of them present only once. The CDR3 extends over 15 amino acids. Germline CDR1 WNHNN, CDR2 SYGVQD (reference sequence). The V and J ends lost 3 bases and 3 bases respectively, with 15 bases between them. This clone was seen a few times. Its antigen remains unknown. The sequenced sample consisted of PBMCs. The J gene is TRBJ2-7, the V gene TRBV10-1, with D perhaps TRBD2 (6 bases). This clonotype originated in a man aged 45-65 years in good health and CMV-seropositive. CDR3 in amino acids: CASSEAPGEVYEQYF. DNA for the CDR3: TGCGCCAGCAGTGAAGCGCCGGGAGAGGTCTACGAGCAGTACTTC.